The 17 T cell receptor beta chains listed next were all sequenced from one sample in a study of T cell responses to AZD1222 COVID-19 vaccine. The table came from immunoSEQ multiplex PCR; TCRdb's copy has only in-frame clones and leaves some out. The sample includes about 70,000 clones, 85% to 90% of them seen just once. This material consisted of peripheral blood, taken 28 days after the second dose of the MenACWY control vaccine. The receptors come from an adult who received the MenACWY meningococcal vaccine as a control.

V is TRBV4-3 and J is TRBJ2-3; D is uncertain. Germline-derived CDR1 and CDR2 are LGHNA and YSLEER. Trimming shortened V by 0 bases and J by 5 bases, and 12 bases separated the two germline ends. CDR3 length: 15 residues. CDR3 nucleotides: TGCGCCAGCAGCCAAGATCGGGTTCTGGGAGATACGCAGTATTTT. The encoded protein is CASSQDRVLGDTQYF.

The chain couples TRBV10-3 to TRBJ1-1, with 12 nucleotides matching TRBD1. CDR3 size: 15 residues. Looked up from germline, CDR1 is ENHRY and CDR2 is SYGVKD. V was clipped by 8 bases and J by 6 bases; unmatched bases: 10. The CDR3 is CAIRPGTGGASEAFF. Here the CDR3 DNA reads TGTGCCATCCGCCCCGGGACAGGGGGCGCGTCTGAAGCTTTCTTT.

The chain recombines TRBV19 with TRBJ2-5; 9 bases are shared with TRBD1. Germline CDR1 and CDR2: LNHDA and SQIVND (reference sequence). V shed 4 bases, J shed 2 bases, and the junction held 8 bases outside the gene matches. The CDR3 is 16 residues long. CDR3: CASSKGTGYEQETQYF. The CDR3 DNA reads as TGTGCCAGTAGTAAAGGGACAGGGTATGAGCAAGAGACCCAGTACTTC.

This clone is a singleton in its sample. The rearrangement joins TRBV10-1 to TRBJ1-1, with D hard to call. The CDR3 consists of 13 residues. In germline, CDR1 is WNHNN, CDR2 SYGVQD (reference sequence). The V and J ends lost 0 bases and 5 bases respectively, with 7 bases between them. Written as DNA, the CDR3 is TGCGCCAGCAGTGAGTCGAGGAGGACTGAAGCTTTCTTT. It yields the protein CASSESRRTEAFF.

V and J are TRBV23-1 and TRBJ2-5, with 9 bases fitting TRBD1. TRBV23-1 is treated as an ORF (open reading frame) with a function not yet certain. The CDR3 extends over 14 amino acids. Losses at the gene ends were 2 bases for V and 2 bases for J; bases not matched to a gene: 0. The CDR3 DNA is TGCGCCAGCAGTCAAGGGACAGGGCAAGAGACCCAGTACTTC. This sequence encodes CASSQGTGQETQYF.

V gene TRBV6-5 combines with J gene TRBJ2-7, with 7 bases lining up with TRBD2. The CDR3 length is 16 residues. Trimming took 2 bases from V and 2 from J; bases not matched to a gene: 9. Germline V gene sequence: CDR1 MNHEY, CDR2 SVGAGI. In DNA form, the CDR3 reads TGTGCCAGCAGTTACGACGGGGGAGGGGCCCCCTACGAGCAGTACTTC. It yields the protein CASSYDGGGAPYEQYF.

The chain employs TRBV7-9 and TRBJ1-5, with 7 bases lining up with TRBD1. The V gene end was trimmed by 4 bases and the J gene end by 4 bases; junction bases not matched to a gene: 4. The CDR3 consists of 14 residues. Germline V lookup: CDR1 SEHNR, CDR2 FQNEAQ (reference sequence). The CDR3 DNA reads as TGTGCCAGCAGCTCCACAGGGGTGAATCAGCCCCAGCATTTT. Translating it yields CASSSTGVNQPQHF.

V and J are TRBV11-3 and TRBJ2-5; 7 positions agree with TRBD2. The germline V gene encodes CDR1 SGHNT and CDR2 YENEEA. Trimming took 4 bases from V and 3 from J; bases not matched to a gene: 17. This CDR3 comprises 18 residues. In nucleotides, the CDR3 is TGTGCCAGCAGCTCAACATGGGGATCTACTAGCGAGAAAGAGACCCAGTACTTC. This codes for CASSSTWGSTSEKETQYF.

The chain is built from TRBV4-2 and TRBJ1-4, with D possibly being TRBD1 (6 bases). There are 20 residues in the CDR3. Between the trimmed V and J ends, which lost 4 bases and 3 bases, there was a span of 27 bases. Germline CDR1 is LGHNA and CDR2 is YNFKEQ. This chain's CDR3 is CASSLLLGGRTQGPNEKLFF. The CDR3 coding sequence is TGTGCCAGCAGCCTCCTTCTGGGGGGCCGCACCCAGGGTCCTAATGAAAAACTGTTTTTT.

V is TRBV5-1 and J is TRBJ2-3; 7 bases match TRBD2. The CDR3 spans 14 residues. Germline trimming cut 7 bases from V and 4 bases from J; bases unmatched to any gene: 9. Per germline, CDR1 SGHRS and CDR2 YFSETQ. The CDR3 region has the DNA TGCGCCAGCGGGGGGGACCCTAGGGCAGATACGCAGTATTTT. It specifies CASGGDPRADTQYF.

The rearrangement uses TRBV28 and TRBJ1-5, with D perhaps matching TRBD1 (6 bases). The V end lost 2 bases, the J end lost 7 bases, and 9 bases lay between the germline ends. The CDR3 totals 13 residues. Germline CDR1 MDHEN, CDR2 SYDVKM. Here the CDR3 DNA reads TGTGCCAGCAGTTTAACAGGGCGACAGCCCCAGCATTTT. Its translation is CASSLTGRQPQHF.

This sequence joins TRBV29-1 and TRBJ1-1; D ambiguous. The ends were cut back, 6 bases at V and 2 bases at J, with 10 bases in the middle. The CDR3 runs to 12 residues. Germline assignment: CDR1 SQVTM and CDR2 ANQGSEA. CDR3 region: CSVKDVNTEAFF. CDR3 sequence (DNA): TGCAGCGTCAAAGATGTTAACACTGAAGCTTTCTTT.

The V call is TRBV28, the J call TRBJ2-6; no firm D call. Trimming removed 7 bases at V and 5 bases at J, with 12 bases between. CDR3 length: 14 amino acids. Germline loops: CDR1 MDHEN, CDR2 SYDVKM. The CDR3 reads CASTPDPWANVLTF. The DNA of the CDR3 is TGTGCCAGCACCCCGGACCCGTGGGCCAACGTCCTGACTTTC.

V and J are TRBV27 and TRBJ2-2; 11 bases match TRBD2. Germline V gene sequence: CDR1 MNHEY, CDR2 SMNVEV (reference sequence). The CDR3 is 18 amino acids. Unmatched junction bases numbered 11, after V lost 4 bases and J lost 4 bases. CDR3 nucleotide sequence: TGTGCCAGCAGTTCCCCCCTGACTAGCGGGATACTCACCGGGGAGCTGTTTTTT. This codes for CASSSPLTSGILTGELFF.

V and J are TRBV5-1 and TRBJ1-4, with D hard to call. In germline, CDR1 is SGHRS, CDR2 YFSETQ. Trimming stripped 0 bases from V and 7 bases from J, with 16 bases between. The CDR3 spans 16 residues. The CDR3 bases are TGCGCCAGCAGCTTGGAAGGTTCTCGGGCGATTGAAAAACTGTTTTTT. It is translated as CASSLEGSRAIEKLFF. The whole variable domain, remainder taken from reference TRBV5-1 and TRBJ1-4, is KAGVTQTPRYLIKTRGQQVTLSCSPISGHRSVSWYQQTPGQGLQFLFEYFSETQRNKGNFPGRFSGRQFSNSRSEMNVSTLELGDSALYLCASSLEGSRAIEKLFFGSGTQLSVL.

A single count supports this clone. The chain recombines TRBV9 with TRBJ2-5; 11 bases map to TRBD2. The germline V gene has CDR1 SGDLS and CDR2 YYNGEE. V lost 0 bases and J lost 5; bases outside the gene matches: 6. This CDR3 contains 16 residues. The CDR3 reads CASSVATSGGLETQYF. For the CDR3, the DNA is TGTGCCAGCAGCGTAGCCACTAGCGGGGGTTTGGAGACCCAGTACTTC.

In its sample, this clone was seen once. V is TRBV7-9 and J is TRBJ1-1, with D possibly matching TRBD1 (5 bases). V lost 0 bases, J lost 4 bases, and 15 bases lay in between. CDR3 length: 16 residues. Germline assignment: CDR1 SEHNR and CDR2 FQNEAQ (reference sequence). The CDR3 nucleotides read TGTGCCAGCAGCTTAGCGCGGGGTACTGGGGGCACTGAAGCTTTCTTT. Protein: CASSLARGTGGTEAFF.